One and the same sample provided the 11 T cell receptor beta chains below, sequenced in a study of shared T cell receptors in the human thymus (dated by TCRdb to the early 2020s). Library preparation employed the immunoSEQ multiplex PCR assay. In its TCRdb copy, this immuneACCESS table keeps in-frame sequences only and misses some clones. Where compared with another copy, unresolved V genes explain less than half of these, and the others have no known cause. Counted in this sample were under 450,000 clones; 85% to 95% of them appeared once. Roughly 0.02% of the sample belongs to the ten largest clones. The specimen sequenced was thymocytes. All receptors derive from a human donor.

A note on this clone: This CDR3 is also generated by other DNA sequences in the sample. The chain combines TRBV5-1 with TRBJ1-3, with no clear D. The CDR3 length is 14 residues. Germline CDR1 SGHRS, CDR2 YFSETQ. V was trimmed by 0 bases and J by 1 base, leaving 5 bases between them. The CDR3 loop reads CASSLAGSGNTIYF. In DNA, the CDR3 is TGCGCCAGCAGCTTGGCTGGTTCTGGAAACACCATATATTTT.

This chain joins TRBV7-6 and TRBJ2-1; D possibly matches TRBD1 or TRBD2 (5 bases each). CDR1 SGHVS and CDR2 FNYEAQ come from the germline V gene. This CDR3 has 13 amino acids. Trimming cost V 4 bases and J 4 bases, with 8 bases left between them. CDR3 nucleotides: TGTGCCAGCAGCTCGGGACGGTACAATGAGCAGTTCTTC. This gives the protein CASSSGRYNEQFF. Supplemented by reference TRBV7-6 and TRBJ2-1, the full variable domain reads GAGVSQSPRYKVTKRGQDVALRCDPISGHVSLYWYRQALGQGPEFLTYFNYEAQQDKSGLPNDRFSAERPEGSISTLTIQRTEQRDSAMYRCASSSGRYNEQFFGPGTRLTVL.

The rearrangement joins TRBV2 to TRBJ2-1, with 7 nucleotides matching TRBD2. The CDR3 is 16 amino acids. V lost 8 bases and J lost 5; bases outside the gene matches: 15. From germline, CDR1 is SNHLY and CDR2 FYNNEI. CDR3 sequence reads: CASPPQASGIHNEQFF. The CDR3 DNA follows: TGTGCCAGCCCCCCACAAGCTAGCGGCATTCACAATGAGCAGTTCTTC.

The chain carries TRBV27 and TRBJ2-5; 9 bases map to TRBD2. J gave up 1 base and V 5 bases, and 8 bases lay outside the gene matches. Germline assignment: CDR1 MNHEY and CDR2 SMNVEV (reference sequence). The CDR3 sequence is 16 residues long. The CDR3 coding sequence is TGTGCCAGCAGTGAAAGCGGGAGGAATCTCCAAGAGACCCAGTACTTC. It is translated as CASSESGRNLQETQYF.

The rearrangement joins TRBV30 to TRBJ2-5, with 8 bases that match TRBD2. V dropped 5 bases and J dropped 3; count of bases not matched to a gene: 2. The V gene's germline CDR1 is GTSNPN and CDR2 SVGIG (reference sequence). The CDR3 totals 12 residues. The CDR3 reads CAWGSGEETQYF. The DNA for the CDR3 is TGTGCCTGGGGTAGCGGGGAAGAGACCCAGTACTTC.

V gene TRBV15 combines with J gene TRBJ2-1; D may correspond to TRBD1 or TRBD2 (5 bases each). CDR1 is LNHNV, CDR2 YYDKDF, per germline (reference sequence). V was cut by 0 bases and J by 0 bases, with 15 bases left in between. CDR3 length: 18 amino acids. The CDR3: CATSRDWDRSDSYNEQFF. The CDR3 DNA sequence: TGTGCCACCAGCAGAGATTGGGACCGCTCAGACTCCTACAATGAGCAGTTCTTC.

To note about this clone: The identical CDR3 is also encoded by other nucleotide sequences in the sample. The gene calls are TRBV25-1 and TRBJ2-3; D call uncertain. In germline, CDR1 is MGHDK, CDR2 SYGVNS. Deletions cut 3 bases from V and 0 bases from J, with 4 bases between. The CDR3 length is 13 residues. CDR3 in DNA: TGTGCCAGCAGTGAGCTTAGCACAGATACGCAGTATTTT. Translating gives CASSELSTDTQYF.

The rearrangement links TRBV9 to TRBJ2-7; possibly TRBD2 for D (5 bases). Germline CDR1 is SGDLS and CDR2 is YYNGEE. The CDR3 spans 14 residues. V was trimmed by 4 bases and J by 2 bases, leaving 13 bases between them. In DNA, the CDR3 is TGTGCCAGCAGCCCTGAGGGTTCGGCCTACGAGCAGTACTTC. Translated: CASSPEGSAYEQYF.

The J gene is TRBJ2-3, the V gene TRBV5-1; no firm D call. This CDR3 is 16 amino acids long. The V gene lost 1 base and the J gene lost 4 bases, with 16 bases spanning the gap. Germline loops: CDR1 SGHRS, CDR2 YFSETQ. The CDR3 reads CASSLPPQQAPDTQYF. CDR3 nucleotide sequence: TGCGCCAGCAGCTTGCCCCCTCAGCAAGCGCCAGATACGCAGTATTTT.

This chain joins TRBV7-2 and TRBJ1-3; D possibly corresponds to TRBD1 (5 bases). CDR3 length equals 16 residues. The ends were cut back, 4 bases at V and 2 bases at J, with 15 bases in the middle. The germline V gene has CDR1 SGHTA and CDR2 FQGNSA. In DNA, the CDR3 is TGTGCCAGCAGCTCAACCTCGGGGGGGACTGGAAACACCATATATTTT. Translating it yields CASSSTSGGTGNTIYF.

The chain uses TRBV11-2 and TRBJ2-1, with TRBD2 as a possible D gene (5 bases). Germline lookup yields CDR1 SGHAT and CDR2 FQNNGV. The CDR3 consists of 16 residues. V lost 2 bases to trimming and J lost 0 bases, with 11 bases between them. The CDR3 DNA reads TGTGCCAGCAGCTTATGGGTGAGGGCCTCCTACAATGAGCAGTTCTTC. This codes for CASSLWVRASYNEQFF.